This entry lists 5 T cell receptor beta chains sequenced from one sample in a study of kidney transplant recipient with SARS-CoV-2 infection. TCRdb fed the reads into MiXCR, producing one record per CDR3 protein. Among about 240,000 distinct CDR3 sequences, about 28% were seen once, and the ten largest hold almost 7.5%. Sequenced material: a blood sample, taken at baseline and between days 110 and 120 from a kidney transplant recipient. All receptors derive from a male patient aged 25 to 39 who had COVID-19 and was a kidney transplant recipient. The graft donor may account for some of the T cells.

The V gene is TRBV4-1, the J gene TRBJ2-3; possibly TRBD1 for D (6 bases). V was cut by 0 bases and J by 0 bases, with 16 bases left in between. Looked up from germline, CDR1 is MGHRA and CDR2 is YSYEKL. CDR3 length: 18 residues. CDR3 sequence: CASSQETVGGASTDTQYF. The CDR3 DNA reads TGCGCCAGCAGCCAAGAAACTGTAGGGGGTGCTAGCACAGATACGCAGTATTTT.

In its sample, this clonotype was seen many times. CDR3 sequence (DNA): TGCAGCGCCCGAGACAGCGTGAACACTGAAGCTTTCTTT. Translating gives CSARDSVNTEAFF. The chain recombines TRBV29-1 with TRBJ1-1, with TRBD1 as a possible D gene (5 bases). The CDR3 runs to 13 residues. Germline assignment: CDR1 SQVTM and CDR2 ANQGSEA. The V gene lost 7 bases and the J gene lost 0 bases, with 12 bases spanning the gap.

This clonotype was detected ten times or more. The chain couples TRBV7-9 to TRBJ2-5, with TRBD1 identical over 8 bases. Germline values: CDR1 SEHNR, CDR2 FQNEAQ (reference sequence). Trimming cost V 5 bases and J 5 bases; bases outside gene matches: 10. The CDR3 extends over 15 amino acids. The CDR3 sequence: CASSPHTRGRETQYF. Here the CDR3 DNA reads TGTGCCAGCAGCCCCCATACCAGGGGGCGTGAGACCCAGTACTTC.

Regarding this clonotype: A much larger clone lies one base from this, so it may be a read error. The chain recombines TRBV7-6 with TRBJ1-6, with D possibly matching TRBD1 (5 bases). The CDR3 loop spans 17 amino acids. The germline gives CDR1 SGHVS, CDR2 FNYEAQ. The CDR3 is CASSQWYGSGVGSPLDF. The CDR3, as DNA: TGTGCCAGCAGCCAGTGGTACGGGTCGGGGGTTGGTTCACCCCTCGACTTT.

The sample holds many counts of this clonotype. CDR3 amino acids: CASSRNPGRRKTYGYTF. For the CDR3, the DNA is TGCGCCAGCAGCCGTAATCCAGGACGTCGAAAGACCTATGGCTACACCTTC. The chain joins TRBV4-3 to TRBJ1-2; D remains ambiguous. The CDR3 has 17 amino acids. Per germline, CDR1 LGHNA and CDR2 YSLEER. V lost 4 bases, J lost 4 bases, and 22 bases lay in between.